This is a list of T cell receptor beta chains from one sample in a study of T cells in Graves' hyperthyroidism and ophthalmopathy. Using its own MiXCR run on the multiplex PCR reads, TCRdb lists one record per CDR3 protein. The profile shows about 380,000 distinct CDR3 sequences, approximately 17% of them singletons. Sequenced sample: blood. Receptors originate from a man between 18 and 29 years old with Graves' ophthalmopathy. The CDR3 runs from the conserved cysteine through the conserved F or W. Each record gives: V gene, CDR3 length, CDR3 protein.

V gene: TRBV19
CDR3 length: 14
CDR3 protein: CASSTYSGWTEAFF

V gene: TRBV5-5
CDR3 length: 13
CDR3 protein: CASSQQQTYEQYF

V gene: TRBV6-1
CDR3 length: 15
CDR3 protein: CASSSWDRVNEKLFF

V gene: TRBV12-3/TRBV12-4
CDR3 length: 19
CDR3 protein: CASSWRGEVGEPRINEQFF

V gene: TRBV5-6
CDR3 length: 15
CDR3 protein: CASSGQGMGNQPQHF

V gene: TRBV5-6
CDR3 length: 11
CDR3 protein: CASSFGDGYTF

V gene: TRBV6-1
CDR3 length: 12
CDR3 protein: CASGQGREKLFF

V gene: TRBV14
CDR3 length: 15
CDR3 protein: CASSQENSVGSGYTF

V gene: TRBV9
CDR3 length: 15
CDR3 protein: CASSAGPERDHEQYF

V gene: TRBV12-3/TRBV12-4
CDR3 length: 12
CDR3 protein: CATQGGRGGYTF

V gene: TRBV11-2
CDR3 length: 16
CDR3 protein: CASSLVTGAFTGELFF

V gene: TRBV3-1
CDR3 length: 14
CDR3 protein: CASSQGLAEETQYF

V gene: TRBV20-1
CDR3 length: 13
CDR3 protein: CSAPRGGGTEAFF

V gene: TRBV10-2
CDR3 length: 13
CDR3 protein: CASSEPSYYGYTF

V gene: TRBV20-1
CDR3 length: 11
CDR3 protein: CSARPDYEQYF

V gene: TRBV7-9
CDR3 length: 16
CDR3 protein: CASSLVGTGGNDEQFF

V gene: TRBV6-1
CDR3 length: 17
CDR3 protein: CAIPGGLGAGRSYEQYF

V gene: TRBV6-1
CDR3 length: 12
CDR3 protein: CASTSEGKEQYF

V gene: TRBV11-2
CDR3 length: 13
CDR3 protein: CASSRLDFNGYTF

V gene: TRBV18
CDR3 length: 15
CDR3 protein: CASSPGLPNNEKLFF

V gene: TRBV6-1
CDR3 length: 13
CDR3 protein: CASYSTKAYEQYF

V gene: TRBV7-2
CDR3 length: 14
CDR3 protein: CASSTGRGQETQYF

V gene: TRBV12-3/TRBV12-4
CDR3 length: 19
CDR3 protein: CASSFTALAGDSSYNEQFF

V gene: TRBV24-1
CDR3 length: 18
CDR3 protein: CATSDSGRGLAGYNEQFF

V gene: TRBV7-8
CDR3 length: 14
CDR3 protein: CASSPGPTNEKLFF

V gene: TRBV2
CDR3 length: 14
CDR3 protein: CASKRTGFTYEQYF

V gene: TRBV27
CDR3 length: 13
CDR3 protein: CASTDSGANVLTF

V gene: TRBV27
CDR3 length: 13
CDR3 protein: CVSSRGSYNEQFF

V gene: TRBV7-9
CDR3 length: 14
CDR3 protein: CASSFGVEVDGYTF

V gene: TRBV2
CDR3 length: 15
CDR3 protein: CASGRGRGGYNEQFF

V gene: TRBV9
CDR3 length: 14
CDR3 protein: CASSVGGVYNEQFF

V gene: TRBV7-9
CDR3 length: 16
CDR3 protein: CASSPGTSISTDTQYF

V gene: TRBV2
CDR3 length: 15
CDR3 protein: CASSEGLAGVSEQFF

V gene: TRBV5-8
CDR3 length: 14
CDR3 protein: CASSLSPGRDTIYF

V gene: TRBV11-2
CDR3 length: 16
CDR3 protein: CASSSSGGWSYNEQFF

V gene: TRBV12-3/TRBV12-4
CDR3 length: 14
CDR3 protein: CASNPGRGDGELFF

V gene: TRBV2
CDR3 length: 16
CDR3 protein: CASSAHRDREIGEQYF

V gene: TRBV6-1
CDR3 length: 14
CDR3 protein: CASRTGTGDQPQHF

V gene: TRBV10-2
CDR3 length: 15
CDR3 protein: CASSPGAPLGGEQYF

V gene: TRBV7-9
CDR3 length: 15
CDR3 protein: CASSSPILVYNEQFF

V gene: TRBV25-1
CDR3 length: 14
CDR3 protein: CASSDAGHNSPLHF

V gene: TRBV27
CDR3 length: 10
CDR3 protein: CASTQREIYF

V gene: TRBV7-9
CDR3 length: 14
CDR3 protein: CASSLEAGYYGYTF

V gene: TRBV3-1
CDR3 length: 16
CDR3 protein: CASSQRETQGAGGYTF

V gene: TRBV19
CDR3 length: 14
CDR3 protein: CASSKDSPNYGYTF

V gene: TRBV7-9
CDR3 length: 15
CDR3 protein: CASSLWVGSYNEQFF

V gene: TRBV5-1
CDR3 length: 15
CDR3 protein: CASSSGPTSQNIQYF

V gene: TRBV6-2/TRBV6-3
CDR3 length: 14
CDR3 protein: CASSQGLEGGELFF

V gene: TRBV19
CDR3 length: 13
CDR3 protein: CASRATGPSEQFF

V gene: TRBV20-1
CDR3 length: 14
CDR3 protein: CSARENPARYEQYF

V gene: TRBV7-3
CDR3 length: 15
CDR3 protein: CASSPGRSSYNEQFF

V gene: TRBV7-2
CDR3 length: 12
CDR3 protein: CASSPSMGEQFF

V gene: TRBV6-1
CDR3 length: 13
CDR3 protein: CASNKRLGETQYF

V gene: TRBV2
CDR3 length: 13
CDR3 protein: CASSGGLGTEAFF

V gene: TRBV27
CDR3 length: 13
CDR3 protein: CASSPRLGYGYTF

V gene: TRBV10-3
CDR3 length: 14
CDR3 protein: CAISESGRSQPQHF

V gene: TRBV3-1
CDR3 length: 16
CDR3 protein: CASSHPFIRENTEAFF

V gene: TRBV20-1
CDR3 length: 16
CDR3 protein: CSAGPRPGRGNYEQYF